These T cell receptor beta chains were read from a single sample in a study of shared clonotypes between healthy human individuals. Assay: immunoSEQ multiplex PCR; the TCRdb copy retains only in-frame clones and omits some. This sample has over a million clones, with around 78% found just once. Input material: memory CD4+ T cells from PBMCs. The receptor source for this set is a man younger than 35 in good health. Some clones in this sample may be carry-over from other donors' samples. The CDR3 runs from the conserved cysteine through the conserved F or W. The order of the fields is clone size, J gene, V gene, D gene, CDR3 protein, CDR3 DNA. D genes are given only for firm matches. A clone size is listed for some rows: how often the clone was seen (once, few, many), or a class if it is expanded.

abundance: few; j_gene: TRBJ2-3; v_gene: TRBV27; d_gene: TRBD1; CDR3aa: CASSRQGVLSSTDTQYF; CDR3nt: TGTGCCAGCAGCCGACAGGGTGTTCTTTCTAGCACAGATACGCAGTATTTT
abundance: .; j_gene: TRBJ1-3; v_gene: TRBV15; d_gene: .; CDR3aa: CATSTGNSGNTIYF; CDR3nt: TGTGCCACCAGTACAGGTAACTCTGGAAACACCATATATTTT
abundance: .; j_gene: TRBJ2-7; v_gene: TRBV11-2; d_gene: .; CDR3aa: CASSLEEGHSYEQYF; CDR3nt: TGTGCCAGCAGCTTAGAGGAAGGGCACTCCTACGAGCAGTACTTC
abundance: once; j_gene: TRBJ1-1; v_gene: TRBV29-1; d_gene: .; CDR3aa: CSVETDTEAFF; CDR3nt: TGCAGCGTTGAGACGGACACTGAAGCTTTCTTT
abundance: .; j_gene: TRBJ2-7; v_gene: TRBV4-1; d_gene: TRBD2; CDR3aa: CASSQRLATTYERYF; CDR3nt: TGCGCCAGCAGCCAACGACTAGCCACGACCTACGAGCGGTACTTC
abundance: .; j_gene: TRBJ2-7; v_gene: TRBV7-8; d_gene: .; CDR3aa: CASSGRGADKGGYEQYF; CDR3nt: TGTGCCAGCAGCGGGAGGGGTGCGGACAAGGGGGGATACGAGCAGTACTTC
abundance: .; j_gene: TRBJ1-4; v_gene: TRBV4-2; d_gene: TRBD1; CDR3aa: CASSQTPGQGEEKLFF; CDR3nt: TGTGCCAGCAGCCAAACCCCAGGACAGGGAGAGGAAAAACTGTTTTTT
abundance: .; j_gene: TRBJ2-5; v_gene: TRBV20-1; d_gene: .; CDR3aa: CSARHSETQYF; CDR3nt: TGCAGTGCTAGGCACTCAGAGACCCAGTACTTC
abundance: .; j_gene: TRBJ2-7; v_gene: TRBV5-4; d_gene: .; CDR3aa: CASSNGGASEQYF; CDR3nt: TGTGCCAGCAGCAATGGGGGCGCGTCCGAGCAGTACTTC
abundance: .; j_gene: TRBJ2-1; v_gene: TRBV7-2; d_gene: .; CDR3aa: CASSLARDNEQFF; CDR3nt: TGTGCCAGCAGCTTAGCGCGCGACAATGAGCAGTTCTTC
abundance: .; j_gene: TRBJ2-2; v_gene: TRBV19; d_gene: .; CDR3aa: CASSIRGNEAGELFF; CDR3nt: TGTGCCAGTAGTATCCGGGGGAATGAGGCCGGGGAGCTGTTTTTT
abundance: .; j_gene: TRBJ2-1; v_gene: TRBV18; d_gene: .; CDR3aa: CASSPFRDRYNEQFF; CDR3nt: TGTGCCAGCTCACCATTTCGAGACAGATACAATGAGCAGTTCTTC
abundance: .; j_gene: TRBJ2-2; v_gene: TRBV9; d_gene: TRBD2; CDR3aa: CASSVRTSGTGELFF; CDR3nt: TGTGCCAGCAGCGTCCGGACTAGCGGCACCGGGGAGCTGTTTTTT
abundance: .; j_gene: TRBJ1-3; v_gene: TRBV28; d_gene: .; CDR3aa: CASSRSHSGNTIYF; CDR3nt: TGTGCCAGCAGTCGCAGTCACTCTGGAAACACCATATATTTT
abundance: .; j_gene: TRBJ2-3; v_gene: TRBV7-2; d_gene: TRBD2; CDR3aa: CASSLRREGTDTQYF; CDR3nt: TGTGCCAGCAGCTTAAGGCGGGAGGGCACAGATACGCAGTATTTT
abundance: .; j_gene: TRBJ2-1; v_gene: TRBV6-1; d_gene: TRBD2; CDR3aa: CASSEKGTRTYNEQFF; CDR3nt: TGTGCCAGCAGTGAAAAGGGGACTAGAACTTACAATGAGCAGTTCTTC
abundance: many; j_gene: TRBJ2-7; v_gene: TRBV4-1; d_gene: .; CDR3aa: CASSQGGPGDEQYF; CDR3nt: TGCGCCAGCAGCCAAGGGGGCCCTGGGGACGAGCAGTACTTC
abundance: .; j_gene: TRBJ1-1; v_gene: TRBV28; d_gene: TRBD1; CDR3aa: CASSLRFWRDRDMNTEAFF; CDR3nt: TGTGCCAGCAGTTTAAGGTTCTGGAGGGACAGAGATATGAACACTGAAGCTTTCTTT
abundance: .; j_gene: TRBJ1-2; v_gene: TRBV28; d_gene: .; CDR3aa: CASSVSYGYTF; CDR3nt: TGTGCCAGCAGTGTCAGCTATGGCTACACCTTC
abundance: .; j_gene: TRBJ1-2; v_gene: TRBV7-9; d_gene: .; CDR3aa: CASSIGPPRGYTF; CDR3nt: TGTGCCAGCAGCATTGGTCCGCCAAGGGGCTACACCTTC
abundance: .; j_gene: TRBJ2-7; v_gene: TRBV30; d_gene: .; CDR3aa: CAWSVRSSHEQYF; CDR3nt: TGTGCCTGGAGTGTACGTAGCTCCCACGAGCAGTACTTC
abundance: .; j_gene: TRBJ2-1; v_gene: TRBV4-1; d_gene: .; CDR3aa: CASSQVARNEQFF; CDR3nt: TGCGCCAGCAGCCAAGTGGCTAGGAATGAGCAGTTCTTC
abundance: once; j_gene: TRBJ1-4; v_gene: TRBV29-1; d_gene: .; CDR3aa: CSVGRGSTNEKLFF; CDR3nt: TGCAGCGTTGGGCGGGGCTCAACTAATGAAAAACTGTTTTTT
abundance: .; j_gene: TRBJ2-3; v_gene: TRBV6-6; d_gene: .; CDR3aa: CASSYHRDIEGDTQYF; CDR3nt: TGTGCCAGCAGTTATCACCGGGACATCGAGGGAGATACGCAGTATTTT
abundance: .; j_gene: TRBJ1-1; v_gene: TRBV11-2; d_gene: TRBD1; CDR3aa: CASSLQDRLNTEAFF; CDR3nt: TGTGCCAGCAGCCTACAGGACAGGCTGAACACTGAAGCTTTCTTT
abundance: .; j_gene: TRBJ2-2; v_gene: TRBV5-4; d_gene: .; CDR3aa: CASSRRATGELFF; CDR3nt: TGTGCCAGCAGCCGAAGGGCCACCGGGGAGCTGTTTTTT
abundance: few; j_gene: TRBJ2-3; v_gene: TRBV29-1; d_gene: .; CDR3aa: CSAGDSSDTQYF; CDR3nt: TGCAGCGCGGGGGACAGTTCAGATACGCAGTATTTT
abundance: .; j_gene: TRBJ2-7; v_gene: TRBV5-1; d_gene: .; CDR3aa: CASSTSGGAYEQYF; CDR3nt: TGCGCCAGCAGCACATCTGGCGGAGCCTACGAGCAGTACTTC
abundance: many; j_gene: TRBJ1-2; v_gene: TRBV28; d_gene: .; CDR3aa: CASRGKGPWGYGYTF; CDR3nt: TGTGCCAGCAGGGGAAAGGGTCCCTGGGGGTATGGCTACACCTTC
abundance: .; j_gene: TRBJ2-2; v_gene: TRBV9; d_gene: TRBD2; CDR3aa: CASGRTSGNTGELFF; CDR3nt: TGTGCCAGCGGGAGGACTAGCGGAAACACCGGGGAGCTGTTTTTT
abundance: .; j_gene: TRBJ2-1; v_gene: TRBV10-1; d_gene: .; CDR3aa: CASCPDGGSSYNEQFF; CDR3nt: TGCGCCAGCTGCCCGGACGGGGGTAGCTCCTACAATGAGCAGTTCTTC
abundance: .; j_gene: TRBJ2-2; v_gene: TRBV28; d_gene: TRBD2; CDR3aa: CASIPSGRPYTGELFF; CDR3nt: TGTGCCAGCATCCCTAGCGGGAGGCCCTACACCGGGGAGCTGTTTTTT
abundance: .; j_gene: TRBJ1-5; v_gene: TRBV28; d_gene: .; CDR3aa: CASTTGLEFVSNQPQHF; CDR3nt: TGTGCCAGCACCACAGGGCTAGAGTTTGTTAGCAATCAGCCCCAGCATTTT
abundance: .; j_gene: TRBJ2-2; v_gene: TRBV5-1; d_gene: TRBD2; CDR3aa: CASSWTSGRPGELFF; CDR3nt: TGCGCCAGCAGCTGGACTAGCGGGAGGCCCGGGGAGCTGTTTTTT
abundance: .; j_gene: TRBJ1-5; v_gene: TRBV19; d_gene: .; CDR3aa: CASRWMGGRGQPQHF; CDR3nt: TGTGCCAGTAGATGGATGGGGGGGCGAGGGCAGCCCCAGCATTTT
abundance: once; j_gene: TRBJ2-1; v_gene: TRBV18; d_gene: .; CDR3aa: CASSPRLDNEQFF; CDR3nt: TGTGCCAGCTCACCCAGACTAGACAATGAGCAGTTCTTC